This T cell receptor (beta chain) stems from a study of CD4 T cells in relation to SARS-CoV-2 and coronaviruses. Details on this clone: Its cognate antigen is unknown.

The germline gives CDR1 KGHDR, CDR2 SFDVKD. The germline V and J ends were trimmed by 6 bases and 2 bases, with 12 bases remaining between them. The CDR3 contains 14 residues. Before the COVID-19 pandemic, during about 2010-2018, CD4+ T cells were taken from unexposed donors. Isolation of CD4+ T cells took place after less than twelve days in culture. This table comes from immunoSEQ multiplex PCR, and its TCRdb copy is limited to in-frame clones, with some not included. This table has 18,000 or so clones, around 73% appearing once. The J gene is TRBJ1-2, the V gene TRBV24-1; D unresolved. This sequence was found in a human donor in good health. Sequencing was done on a sample of CD4+ T cells from PBMCs, cultured in vitro. The DNA of the CDR3 is TGTGCCACCAGTAGTGGTCCGTCCAACTATGGCTACACCTTC. It encodes CATSSGPSNYGYTF.